This T cell receptor beta chain was obtained from a study of early T cells in non-severe SARS-CoV-2 infection. Study information: Bulk RNA taken from unsorted whole blood was sequenced, leaving chains unpaired. Regarding the study as a whole: There was a bias toward anti-spike CD8 responses in VDJdb matching, which missed private and CD4 specificities.

Unique molecular identifiers were added to individual cDNA molecules. Via MiXCR, TCRdb re-called the 5' RACE reads, giving one row per CDR3 protein. In the table there are several thousand distinct CDR3 sequences, about 4.8% of which are singletons. Looked up from germline, CDR1 is MNHEY and CDR2 is SVGEGT. The CDR3 runs 15 residues. V dropped 6 bases and J dropped 5 bases, with 19 bases sitting between them. Concerning this clonotype: Antigen specificity is unknown.

The chain recombines TRBV6-2 or TRBV6-3 with TRBJ2-5, with D tentatively TRBD2 (6 bases). What was sequenced was whole blood. The receptor was isolated from an adult who was a healthcare worker with PCR-confirmed SARS-CoV-2 infection or an uninfected control (not recorded which). CDR3 amino acids: CASSPLGGFGETQYF. The DNA for the CDR3 is TGTGCCAGCAGCCCACTGGGGGGTTTTGGGGAGACCCAGTACTTC.